By sample share, the clone carrying this T cell receptor beta chain is medium-sized (0.01 to 0.1%). The authors' processing: Nucleated cell counts were estimated from reference gene primer amplification. Using immunoSEQ multiplex PCR, the repertoire was profiled, and TCRdb retains in-frame clones only, with some absent. V, J and clone size derive from that table, while D and trimming were established from the DNA sequence. This sample has about 50,000 clones, with 70% to 90% found just once. This sample is part of a study of blood T cell repertoires in COVID-19. Across the study: Both acute and convalescent COVID-19 samples were obtained from the United States, Italy and Spain. T cells, B-cell-depleted T cells, or PBMCs provided the cDNA or gDNA that served as material.

The CDR3 is made up of 15 amino acids. Germline CDR1 MGHRA, CDR2 YSYEKL. The junction had 7 bases not matched to a gene; V was cut back by 0 bases and J by 6 bases. The genes are TRBV4-1 and TRBJ2-7, with 8 bases aligning to TRBD1. Sequenced sample: peripheral blood. This TCR came from a human donor in a cohort sampled during active COVID-19. The donor label of this sample is uncertain. The CDR3 nucleotides are TGCGCCAGCAGCCAAGAATGGACAGGGCGTACCGAGCAGTACTTC. Amino acid sequence: CASSQEWTGRTEQYF.